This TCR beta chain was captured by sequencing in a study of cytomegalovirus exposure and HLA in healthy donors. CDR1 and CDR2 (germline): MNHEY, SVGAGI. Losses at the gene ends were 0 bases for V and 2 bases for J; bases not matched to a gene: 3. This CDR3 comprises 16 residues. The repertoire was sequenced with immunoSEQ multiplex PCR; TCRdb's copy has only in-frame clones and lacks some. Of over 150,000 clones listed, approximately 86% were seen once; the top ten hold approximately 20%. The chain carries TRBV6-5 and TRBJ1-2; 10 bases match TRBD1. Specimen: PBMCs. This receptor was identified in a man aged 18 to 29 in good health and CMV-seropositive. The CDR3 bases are TGTGCCAGCAGTTACTCAACGGGACAGGGGAACTATGGCTACACCTTC. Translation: CASSYSTGQGNYGYTF.